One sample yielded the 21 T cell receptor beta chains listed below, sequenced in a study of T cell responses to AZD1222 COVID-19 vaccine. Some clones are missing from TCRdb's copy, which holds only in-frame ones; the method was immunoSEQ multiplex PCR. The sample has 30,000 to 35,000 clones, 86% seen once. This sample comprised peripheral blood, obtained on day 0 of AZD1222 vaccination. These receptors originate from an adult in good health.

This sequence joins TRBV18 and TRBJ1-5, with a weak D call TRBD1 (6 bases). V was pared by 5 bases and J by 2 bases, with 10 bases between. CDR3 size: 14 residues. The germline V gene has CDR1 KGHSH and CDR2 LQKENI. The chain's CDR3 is CASSRGGGNQPQHF. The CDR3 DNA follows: TGTGCCAGCTCAAGAGGGGGAGGCAATCAGCCCCAGCATTTT. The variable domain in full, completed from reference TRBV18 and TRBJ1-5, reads NAGVMQNPRHLVRRRGQEARLRCSPMKGHSHVYWYRQLPEEGLKFMVYLQKENIIDESGMPKERFSAEFPKEGPSILRIQQVVRGDSAAYFCASSRGGGNQPQHFGDGTRLSIL.

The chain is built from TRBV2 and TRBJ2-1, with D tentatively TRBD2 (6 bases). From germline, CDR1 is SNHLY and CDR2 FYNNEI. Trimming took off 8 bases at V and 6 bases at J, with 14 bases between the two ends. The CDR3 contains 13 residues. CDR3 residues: CASGGRIGNEQFF. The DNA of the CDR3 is TGTGCCAGCGGGGGGAGGATTGGCAATGAGCAGTTCTTC.

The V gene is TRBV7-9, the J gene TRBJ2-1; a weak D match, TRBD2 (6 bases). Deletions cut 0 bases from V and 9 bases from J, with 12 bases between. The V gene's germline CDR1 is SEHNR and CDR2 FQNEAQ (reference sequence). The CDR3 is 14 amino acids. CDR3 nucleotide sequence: TGTGCCAGCAGCTTAGCGGAGGGAGTCAGTGAGCAGTTCTTC. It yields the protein CASSLAEGVSEQFF.

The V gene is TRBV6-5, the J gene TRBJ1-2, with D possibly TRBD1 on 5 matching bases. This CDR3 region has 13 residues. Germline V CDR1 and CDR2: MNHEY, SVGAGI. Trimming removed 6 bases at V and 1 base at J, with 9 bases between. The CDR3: CASSPGRNYGYTF. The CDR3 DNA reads TGTGCCAGCAGCCCGGGACGTAACTATGGCTACACCTTC.

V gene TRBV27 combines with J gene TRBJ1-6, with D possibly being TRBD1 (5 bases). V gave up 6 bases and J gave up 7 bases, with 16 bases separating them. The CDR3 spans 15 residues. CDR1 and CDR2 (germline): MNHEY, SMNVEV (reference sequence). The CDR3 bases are TGTGCCAGCAGAGTAGGACAAGAAGAGAATTCACCCCTCCACTTT. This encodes CASRVGQEENSPLHF.

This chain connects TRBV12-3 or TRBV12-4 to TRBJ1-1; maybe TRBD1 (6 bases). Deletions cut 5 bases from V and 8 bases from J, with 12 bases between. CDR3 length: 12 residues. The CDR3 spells CASSRTAREAFF. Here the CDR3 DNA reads TGTGCCAGCAGTCGGACAGCGCGAGAAGCTTTCTTT.

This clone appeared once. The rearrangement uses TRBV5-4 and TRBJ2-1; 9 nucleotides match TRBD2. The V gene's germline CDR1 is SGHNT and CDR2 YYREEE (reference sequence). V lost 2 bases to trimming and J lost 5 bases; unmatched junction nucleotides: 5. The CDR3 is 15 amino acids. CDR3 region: CASSFIAGAHNEQFF. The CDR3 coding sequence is TGTGCCAGCAGCTTCATAGCGGGAGCGCACAATGAGCAGTTCTTC. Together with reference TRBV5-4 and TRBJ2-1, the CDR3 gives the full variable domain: ETGVTQSPTHLIKTRGQQVTLRCSSQSGHNTVSWYQQALGQGPQFIFQYYREEENGRGNFPPRFSGLQFPNYSSELNVNALELDDSALYLCASSFIAGAHNEQFFGPGTRLTVL.

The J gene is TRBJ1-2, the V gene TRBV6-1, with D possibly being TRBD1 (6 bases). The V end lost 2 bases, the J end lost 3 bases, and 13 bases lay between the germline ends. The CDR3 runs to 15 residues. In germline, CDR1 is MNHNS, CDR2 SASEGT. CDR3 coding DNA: TGTGCCAGCAGTGAACCGGGACAAAGCCACTATGGCTACACCTTC. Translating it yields CASSEPGQSHYGYTF.

In DNA, the CDR3 is TGTGCCAGCTCACCAGCCGAGGGATATGAAGCTTTCTTT. Its protein product is CASSPAEGYEAFF. The rearrangement uses TRBV18 and TRBJ1-1; D unresolved. Germline V gene data show CDR1 as KGHSH and CDR2 as LQKENI. This CDR3 region has 13 residues. V lost 2 bases, J lost 7 bases, and 11 bases lay in between.

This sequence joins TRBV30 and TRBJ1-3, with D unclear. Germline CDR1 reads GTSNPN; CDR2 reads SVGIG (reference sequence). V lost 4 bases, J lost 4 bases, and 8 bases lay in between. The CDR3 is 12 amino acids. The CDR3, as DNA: TGTGCCTGGAAAGGACTGGGAAACACCATATATTTT. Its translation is CAWKGLGNTIYF.

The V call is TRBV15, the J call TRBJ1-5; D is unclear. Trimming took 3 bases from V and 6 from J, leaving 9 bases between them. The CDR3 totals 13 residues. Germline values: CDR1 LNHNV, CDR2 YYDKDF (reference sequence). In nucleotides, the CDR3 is TGTGCCACCAGCAGGGAGATGGGTCAGCCCCAGCATTTT. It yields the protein CATSREMGQPQHF.

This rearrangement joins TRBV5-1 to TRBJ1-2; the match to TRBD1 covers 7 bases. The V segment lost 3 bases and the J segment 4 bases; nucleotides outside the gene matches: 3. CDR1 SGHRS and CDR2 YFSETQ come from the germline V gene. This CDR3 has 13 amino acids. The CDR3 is CASSSGQAYGYTF. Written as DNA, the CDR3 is TGCGCCAGCAGCTCCGGACAGGCCTATGGCTACACCTTC.

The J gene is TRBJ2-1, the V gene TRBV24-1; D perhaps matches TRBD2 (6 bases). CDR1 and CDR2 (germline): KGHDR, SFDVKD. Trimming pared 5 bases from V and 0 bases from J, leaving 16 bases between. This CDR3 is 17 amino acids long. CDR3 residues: CATSATPGRSSYNEQFF. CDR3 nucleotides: TGTGCCACCAGTGCCACTCCTGGGAGGAGCTCCTACAATGAGCAGTTCTTC.

CDR3 sequence: CASTPTGRTGGGGQYF. CDR3 sequence (DNA): TGTGCCAGCACTCCTACCGGCCGGACAGGGGGCGGCGGGCAGTACTTC. The chain joins TRBV28 to TRBJ2-7, with 11 bases aligning to TRBD1. Germline V gene data show CDR1 as MDHEN and CDR2 as SYDVKM. This CDR3 comprises 16 residues. The J segment lost 9 bases and the V segment lost 7 bases, leaving 17 bases of the junction unmatched.

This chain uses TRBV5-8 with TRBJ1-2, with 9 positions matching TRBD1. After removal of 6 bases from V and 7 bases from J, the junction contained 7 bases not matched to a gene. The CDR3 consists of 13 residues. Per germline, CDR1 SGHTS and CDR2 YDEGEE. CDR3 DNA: TGTGCCAGCACCCCGGGACAGGGCTTTGGCTACACCTTC. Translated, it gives CASTPGQGFGYTF.

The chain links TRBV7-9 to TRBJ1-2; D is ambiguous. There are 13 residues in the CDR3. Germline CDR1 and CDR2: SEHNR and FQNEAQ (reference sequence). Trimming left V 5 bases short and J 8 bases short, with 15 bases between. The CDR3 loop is CASSPLGNQGYTF. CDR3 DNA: TGTGCCAGCAGCCCACTCGGGAATCAGGGCTACACCTTC.

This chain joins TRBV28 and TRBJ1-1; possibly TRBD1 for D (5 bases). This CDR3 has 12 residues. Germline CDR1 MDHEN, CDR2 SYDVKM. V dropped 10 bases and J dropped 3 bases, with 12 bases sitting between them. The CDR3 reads CATRVSDTEAFF. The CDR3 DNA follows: TGTGCCACCAGGGTATCGGACACTGAAGCTTTCTTT.

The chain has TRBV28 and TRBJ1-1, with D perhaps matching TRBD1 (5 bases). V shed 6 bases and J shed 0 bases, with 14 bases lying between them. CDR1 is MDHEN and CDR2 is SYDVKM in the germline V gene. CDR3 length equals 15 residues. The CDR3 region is CASRQEDNMNTEAFF. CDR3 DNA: TGTGCCAGCAGACAAGAGGACAACATGAACACTGAAGCTTTCTTT.

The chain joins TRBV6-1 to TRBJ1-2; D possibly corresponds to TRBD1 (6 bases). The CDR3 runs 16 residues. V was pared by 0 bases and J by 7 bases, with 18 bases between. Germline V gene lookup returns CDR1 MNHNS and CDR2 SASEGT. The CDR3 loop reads CASSEAEGRGPPGYTF. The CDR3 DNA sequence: TGTGCCAGCAGTGAAGCGGAAGGCAGGGGACCTCCTGGCTACACCTTC.

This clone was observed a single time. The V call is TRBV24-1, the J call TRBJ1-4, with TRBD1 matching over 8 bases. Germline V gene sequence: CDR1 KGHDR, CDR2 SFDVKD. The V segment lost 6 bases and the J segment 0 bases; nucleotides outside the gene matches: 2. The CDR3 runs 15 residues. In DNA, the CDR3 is TGTGCCACCAGTCAGACAGGGGCAACTAATGAAAAACTGTTTTTT. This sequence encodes CATSQTGATNEKLFF.

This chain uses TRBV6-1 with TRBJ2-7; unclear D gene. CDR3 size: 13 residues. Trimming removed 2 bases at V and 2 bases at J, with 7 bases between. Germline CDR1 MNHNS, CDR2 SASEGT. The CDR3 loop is CASSEYGAYEQYF. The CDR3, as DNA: TGTGCCAGCAGTGAATACGGAGCCTACGAGCAGTACTTC.